This T cell receptor beta chain comes out of a study of tumor and adjacent non-tumor tissue in lung cancer. The overall study: Histology: about a dozen adenocarcinoma, a couple of squamous cell carcinoma, 1 small cell lung cancer.

Concerning this clonotype: The antigen remains unidentified.

Overall study results and limits: Patients with more diverse tumor TCRs had worse survival.

TCRbeta libraries were built with three rounds of nested PCR, modified from ARM-PCR. TCRdb used MiXCR to reprocess the multiplex PCR reads, holding one entry per CDR3 protein. The table shows roughly 67,000 distinct CDR3 sequences, with 65% to 80% occurring only once. This sample's RNA came from whole unsorted tissue. The normal lung tissue was taken more than 3 cm from the tumor edge. The V end was cut by 4 bases, the J end by 4 bases, with 19 bases between. This CDR3 spans 16 amino acids. Germline lookup yields CDR1 SGHDN and CDR2 FVKESK. The sequenced sample was distant non-tumor lung tissue. V is TRBV14 and J is TRBJ1-2, with D unresolved. The source is a man aged 55 to 70 with non-small cell lung cancer. CDR3 loop: CASSLTSSTSCYGYTF. The CDR3 bases are TGTGCCAGCAGCCTAACGTCCTCAACGTCGTGCTATGGCTACACCTTC. Filled out from reference TRBV14 and TRBJ1-2, the complete variable domain reads EAGVTQFPSHSVIEKGQTVTLRCDPISGHDNLYWYRRVMGKEIKFLLHFVKESKQDESGMPNNRFLAERTGGTYSTLKVQPAELEDSGVYFCASSLTSSTSCYGYTFGSGTRLTVV.